This T cell receptor (beta chain) came from a study of blood T cell repertoires in COVID-19. The wider study: Both acute and convalescent COVID-19 samples were obtained from the United States, Italy and Spain.

Here immunoSEQ multiplex PCR was the method, and the copy in TCRdb shows in-frame clones only, minus some. The repertoire holds approximately 110,000 clones, with around 86% as singletons. Trimming at V came to 4 bases and at J to 7 bases, leaving 11 bases not matched to a gene. Germline V gene sequence: CDR1 MNHEY, CDR2 SVGAGI. This CDR3 comprises 15 residues. The sample was peripheral blood. This sequence joins TRBV6-5 and TRBJ2-7, with 9 bases that match TRBD1. The TCR was taken from a man between 65 and 79 years old with acute or convalescent COVID-19. DNA of the CDR3: TGTGCCAGCAGTTCCGGGGGACAGGGAGTAGTTGAGCAGTACTTC. This translates into CASSSGGQGVVEQYF.